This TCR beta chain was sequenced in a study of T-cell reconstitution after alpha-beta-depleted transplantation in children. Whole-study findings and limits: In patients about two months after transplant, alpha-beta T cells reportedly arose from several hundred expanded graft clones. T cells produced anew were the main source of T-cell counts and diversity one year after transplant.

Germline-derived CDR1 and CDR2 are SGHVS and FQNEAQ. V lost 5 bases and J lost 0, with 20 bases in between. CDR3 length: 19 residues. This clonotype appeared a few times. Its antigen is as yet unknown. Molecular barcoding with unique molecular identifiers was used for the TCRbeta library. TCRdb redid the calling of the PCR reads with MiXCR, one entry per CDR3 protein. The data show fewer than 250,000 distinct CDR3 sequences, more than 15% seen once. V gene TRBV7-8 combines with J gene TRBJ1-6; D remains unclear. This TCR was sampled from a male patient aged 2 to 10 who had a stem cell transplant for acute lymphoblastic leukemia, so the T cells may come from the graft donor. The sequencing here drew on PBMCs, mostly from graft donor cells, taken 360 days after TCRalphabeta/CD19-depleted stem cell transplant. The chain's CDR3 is CASSPTSFLGSSYNSPLHF. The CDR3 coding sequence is TGTGCCAGCAGCCCGACTTCCTTTTTGGGGAGCTCCTATAATTCACCCCTCCACTTT.